Below are 17 T cell receptor beta chains sequenced from a single sample in a study of shared clonotypes between healthy human individuals. TCRdb's copy holds only in-frame clones and misses some; the assay was immunoSEQ multiplex PCR. Here the sample spans approximately 980,000 clones, approximately 80% being singletons. The sequenced sample consisted of memory CD4+ T cells sorted from blood. The subset is: CD45RA-negative fraction. Receptor source: a man younger than 35 in good health.

In its sample, this clone was seen once. Other nucleotide sequences from this sample produce the same CDR3. The rearrangement uses TRBV19 and TRBJ2-1; D not certain. V lost 1 base, J lost 3 bases, and 10 bases lay in between. The CDR3 covers 15 residues. CDR1 LNHDA and CDR2 SQIVND come from the germline V gene (reference sequence). For the CDR3, the DNA is TGTGCCAGTAGTATAGGAGCAGGCGTCTACAATGAGCAGTTCTTC. Protein sequence: CASSIGAGVYNEQFF.

The chain couples TRBV5-1 to TRBJ2-5; tentatively, D is TRBD1 (6 bases). The V and J ends lost 2 bases and 3 bases respectively, with 11 bases between them. The V gene's germline CDR1 is SGHRS and CDR2 YFSETQ. This CDR3 has 14 residues. CDR3 amino acids: CASSFSQGKETQYF. CDR3 sequence (DNA): TGCGCCAGCAGCTTTTCTCAGGGGAAAGAGACCCAGTACTTC.

The J gene is TRBJ2-1, the V gene TRBV19; 9 nucleotides align to TRBD2. J lost 5 bases, V lost 9 bases, and 11 bases had no gene match. The CDR3 extends over 15 amino acids. Germline V gene sequence: CDR1 LNHDA, CDR2 SQIVND (reference sequence). DNA of the CDR3: TGTGCCAGGTCCTCCAGCGGGGGGCACGACAATGAGCAGTTCTTC. Amino acids: CARSSSGGHDNEQFF.

This sequence joins TRBV7-6 and TRBJ2-1, with 9 bases matching TRBD1. V gave up 3 bases and J gave up 7 bases; unmatched junction bases: 4. Germline V lookup: CDR1 SGHVS, CDR2 FNYEAQ. The CDR3 has 14 amino acids. The CDR3: CASSFRTGDNEQFF. CDR3 nucleotides: TGTGCCAGCAGCTTTCGGACAGGGGATAATGAGCAGTTCTTC.

The sample holds many counts of this clone. CDR3 sequence reads: CSRYINNEQFF. CDR3 bases: TGCAGTAGATACATCAACAATGAGCAGTTCTTC. The J gene is TRBJ2-1, the V gene TRBV20-1; D unresolved. Trimming pared 8 bases from V and 5 bases from J, leaving 10 bases between. CDR1 DFQATT and CDR2 SNEGSKA come from the germline V gene (reference sequence). This CDR3 spans 11 amino acids.

This clone was counted only a few times. This chain links TRBV2 with TRBJ2-1, with 12 bases matching TRBD2. Losses at the gene ends were 6 bases for V and 6 bases for J; bases not matched to a gene: 9. Germline V lookup: CDR1 SNHLY, CDR2 FYNNEI. The CDR3 is 16 residues long. CDR3 sequence: CASRYPSGGAGNEQFF. The CDR3 nucleotides read TGTGCCAGCAGGTATCCTAGCGGGGGGGCCGGCAATGAGCAGTTCTTC.

The genes are TRBV28 and TRBJ1-1; D is ambiguous. This CDR3 contains 15 residues. The ends were cut back, 5 bases at V and 8 bases at J, with 21 bases in the middle. Germline assignment: CDR1 MDHEN and CDR2 SYDVKM. The CDR3 DNA follows: TGTGCCAGCAGTCCTCTCAACTGGGCAGTACCCGAAGCTTTCTTT. Protein product: CASSPLNWAVPEAFF. The full variable domain, in which reference TRBV28 and TRBJ1-1 provide the parts outside the CDR3, is DVKVTQSSRYLVKRTGEKVFLECVQDMDHENMFWYRQDPGLGLRLIYFSYDVKMKEKGDIPEGYSVSREKKERFSLILESASTNQTSMYLCASSPLNWAVPEAFFGQGTRLTVV.

Ten or more counts support this clone. V usage is TRBV4-1 and J usage is TRBJ2-1; D uncertain. This CDR3 region has 15 residues. The V end lost 4 bases, the J end lost 7 bases, and 17 bases lay between the germline ends. Per germline, CDR1 MGHRA and CDR2 YSYEKL. The CDR3 protein is CASSPVLGIRNEQFF. The CDR3 nucleotides read TGCGCCAGCAGCCCTGTTTTGGGGATCAGGAATGAGCAGTTCTTC.

The chain employs TRBV5-4 and TRBJ2-2; no definite D call. The CDR3 is made up of 14 amino acids. V was pared by 4 bases and J by 5 bases, with 12 bases between. In germline, CDR1 is SGHNT, CDR2 YYREEE (reference sequence). The CDR3 sequence: CASSLPTGTGELFF. Here the CDR3 DNA reads TGTGCCAGCAGCCTCCCCACCGGGACCGGGGAGCTGTTTTTT.

J is TRBJ1-5 and V is TRBV7-9; D is ambiguous. The CDR3 spans 12 residues. The germline gives CDR1 SEHNR, CDR2 FQNEAQ (reference sequence). Trimming removed 7 bases from V and 9 bases from J, with 13 bases in between. The CDR3 spells CASKPSVRPQHF. The CDR3 DNA is TGTGCCAGCAAACCGTCTGTGCGGCCCCAGCATTTT.

This clone came up a few times. In nucleotides, the CDR3 is TGTGCCATCAGCTCGGCCGGAAACACCATATATTTT. Translation gives CAISSAGNTIYF. V gene TRBV10-3 combines with J gene TRBJ1-3, with D unclear. Germline loops: CDR1 ENHRY, CDR2 SYGVKD. The CDR3 has 12 residues. V was cut by 6 bases and J by 4 bases, with 7 bases left in between.

The CDR3 DNA reads as TGTGCCAGCAGCGAACCGGGACAGGGGGCCTACGAGCAGTACTTC. Amino acids: CASSEPGQGAYEQYF. The genes are TRBV6-6 and TRBJ2-7; 11 bases fit TRBD1. Unmatched junction bases numbered 6, after V lost 6 bases and J lost 2 bases. Germline CDR1 and CDR2: MNHNY and SVGAGI (reference sequence). There are 15 residues in the CDR3.

This chain uses TRBV6-1 with TRBJ1-1; D not certain. Germline loops: CDR1 MNHNS, CDR2 SASEGT. V lost 3 bases, J lost 0 bases, and 5 bases lay in between. This CDR3 has 13 amino acids. CDR3 protein: CASSDTLNTEAFF. CDR3 DNA: TGTGCCAGCAGTGATACACTGAACACTGAAGCTTTCTTT.

The V and J genes are TRBV4-2 and TRBJ1-2; 8 bases match TRBD1. With 0 bases clipped from V and 2 bases from J, the junction kept 2 bases outside the gene matches. CDR3 size: 15 residues. CDR1 LGHNA and CDR2 YNFKEQ come from the germline V gene. CDR3 amino acids: CASSQEGDRNYGYTF. The CDR3 coding sequence is TGTGCCAGCAGCCAAGAGGGGGACAGGAACTATGGCTACACCTTC.

This clone showed up just once. The rearrangement links TRBV6-5 to TRBJ1-6, with TRBD1 matching 7 bases. Germline assignment: CDR1 MNHEY and CDR2 SVGAGI. V was pared by 3 bases and J by 6 bases, with 8 bases of the junction left unmatched. This CDR3 is built from 16 residues. The CDR3 DNA is TGTGCCAGCAGTTATCTCCCAGGGGGAGGTAATTCACCCCTCCACTTT. Translation gives CASSYLPGGGNSPLHF.

The chain joins TRBV30 to TRBJ2-7; no reliable D call. The CDR3 has 11 amino acids. Trimming left V 6 bases short and J 5 bases short, with 11 bases between. Germline loops: CDR1 GTSNPN, CDR2 SVGIG (reference sequence). In DNA form, the CDR3 reads TGTGCCTGCGACCTGAGAGACGAGCAGTACTTC. Amino acid sequence: CACDLRDEQYF.

The chain is built from TRBV27 and TRBJ1-2, with 9 bases identical to TRBD1. Trimming cost V 4 bases and J 4 bases; bases outside gene matches: 7. Germline CDR1 reads MNHEY; CDR2 reads SMNVEV (reference sequence). CDR3 length equals 15 residues. The CDR3: CASSSRGQGSYGYTF. CDR3 coding DNA: TGTGCCAGCAGTTCGCGAGGACAGGGGAGCTATGGCTACACCTTC.